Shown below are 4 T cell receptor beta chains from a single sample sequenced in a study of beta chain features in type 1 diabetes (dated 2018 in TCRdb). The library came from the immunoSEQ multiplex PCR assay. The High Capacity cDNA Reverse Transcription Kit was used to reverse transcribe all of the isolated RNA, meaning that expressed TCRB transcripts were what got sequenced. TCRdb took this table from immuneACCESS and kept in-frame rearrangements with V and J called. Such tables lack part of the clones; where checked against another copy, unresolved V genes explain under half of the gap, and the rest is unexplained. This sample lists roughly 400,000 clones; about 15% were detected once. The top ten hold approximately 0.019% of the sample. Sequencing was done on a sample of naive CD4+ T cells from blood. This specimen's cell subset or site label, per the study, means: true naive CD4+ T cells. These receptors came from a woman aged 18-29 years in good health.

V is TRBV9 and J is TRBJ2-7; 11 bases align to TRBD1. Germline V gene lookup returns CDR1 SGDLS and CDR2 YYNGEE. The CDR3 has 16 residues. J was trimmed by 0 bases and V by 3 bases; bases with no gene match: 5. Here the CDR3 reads CASSAPGTGGSYEQYF. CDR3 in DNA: TGTGCCAGCAGCGCCCCCGGGACAGGGGGCTCCTACGAGCAGTACTTC.

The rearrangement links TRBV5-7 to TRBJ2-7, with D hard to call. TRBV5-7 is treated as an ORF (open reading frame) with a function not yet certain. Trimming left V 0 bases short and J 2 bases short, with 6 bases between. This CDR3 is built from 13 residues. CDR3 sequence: CASSLGGTYEQYF. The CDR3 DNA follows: TGTGCCAGCAGCTTGGGCGGCACCTACGAGCAGTACTTC.

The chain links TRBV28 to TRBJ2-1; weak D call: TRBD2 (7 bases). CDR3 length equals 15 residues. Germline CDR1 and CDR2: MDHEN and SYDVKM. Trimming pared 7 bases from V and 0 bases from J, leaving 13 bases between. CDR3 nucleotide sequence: TGTGCCAGCACCTTAGGGGGGGGCTCCTACAATGAGCAGTTCTTC. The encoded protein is CASTLGGGSYNEQFF.

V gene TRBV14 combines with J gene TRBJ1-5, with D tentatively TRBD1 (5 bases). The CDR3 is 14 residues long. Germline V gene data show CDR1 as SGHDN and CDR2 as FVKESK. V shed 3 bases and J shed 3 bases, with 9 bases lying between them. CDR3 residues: CASSHIQVNQPQHF. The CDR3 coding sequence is TGTGCCAGCAGCCATATACAGGTCAATCAGCCCCAGCATTTT.